These T cell receptor beta chains were read from a single sample in a study of shared clonotypes between healthy human individuals. Profiling relied on immunoSEQ multiplex PCR, and the TCRdb table lists in-frame clones only, not all of them. Here the sample spans 2 million to 2.5 million clones, more than 80% being singletons. Sequencing used naive CD4+ T cells from PBMCs. The receptors come from a man younger than 30 in good health. Some clones in this sample may be carry-over from other donors' samples. The CDR3 runs from the conserved cysteine through the conserved F or W. A D gene is named only where the DNA matches it firmly. Part of the rows lack a size; the others show once, few, many or a class for expanded clones.

V gene	clone size	D gene	J gene	CDR3 DNA	CDR3 protein
TRBV18	-	-	TRBJ1-5	TGTGCCAGCTCACCAGAGGCACCCTCCGTTTATCAGCCCCAGCATTTT	CASSPEAPSVYQPQHF
TRBV28	-	-	TRBJ2-5	TGTGCCAGCGGGGACGGGAAAGAGACCCAGTACTTC	CASGDGKETQYF
TRBV5-4	-	TRBD2	TRBJ2-2	TGTGCCAGCAGCTTGGCAGGCGGGAGGAGCTCCGGGGAGCTGTTTTTT	CASSLAGGRSSGELFF
TRBV7-8	-	-	TRBJ2-7	TGTGCCAGCAGCTTACAACCCACCTACGAGCAGTACTTC	CASSLQPTYEQYF
TRBV28	-	-	TRBJ1-2	TGTGCCAGCAGTCGGCAGACAGGCGGAGGCTACACCTTC	CASSRQTGGGYTF
TRBV18	once	-	TRBJ2-7	TGTGCCAGCTCACCTACAGGGCCGGGTGAGCAGTACTTC	CASSPTGPGEQYF
TRBV9	-	TRBD2	TRBJ2-7	TGTGCCAGCATCCATAGGATGGCGGGAGGTTACTCCTACGAGCAGTACTTC	CASIHRMAGGYSYEQYF
TRBV9	-	TRBD1	TRBJ2-2	TGTGCCAGCAGCGGACAGGGGGCTAGCACCGGGGAGCTGTTTTTT	CASSGQGASTGELFF
TRBV5-6	-	-	TRBJ2-7	TGTGCCAGCAGCTTGCGAGGTCAATACGAGCAGTACTTC	CASSLRGQYEQYF
TRBV2	-	TRBD1	TRBJ1-5	TGTGCCAGCAGTTCGGACAGGGGTGGCAATCAGCCCCAGCATTTT	CASSSDRGGNQPQHF
TRBV29-1	-	-	TRBJ1-2	TGCAGCGTTGACAGGGTTGGGGGAGGCTACACCTTC	CSVDRVGGGYTF
TRBV5-3	-	TRBD2	TRBJ2-1	TGTGCCAGAAGCCCGAGGACTAGCGGGAGAGTGTACAATGAGCAGTTCTTC	CARSPRTSGRVYNEQFF
TRBV6-5	-	-	TRBJ1-5	TGTGCCAGCAGCCGCGACAGAAATCAGCCCCAGCATTTT	CASSRDRNQPQHF
TRBV28	-	-	TRBJ1-2	TGTGTAACCGAAGCTAACTATGGCTACACCTTC	CVTEANYGYTF
TRBV14	once	-	TRBJ1-1	TGTGCCAGCAGCCACGGGGGGGCCACTGAAGCTTTCTTT	CASSHGGATEAFF
TRBV28	once	-	TRBJ2-7	TGTGCCGGAAAACAAGCGGGACAGGCTACCTACGAGCAGTACTTC	CAGKQAGQATYEQYF
TRBV2	-	-	TRBJ2-1	TGTGCCAGCAGGCGGAACGGGGATGAGCAGTTCTTC	CASRRNGDEQFF
TRBV7-9	-	TRBD2	TRBJ2-1	TGTGCCAGCAGCTACCCGGGTAGCGGGAGAAACAATGAGCAGTTCTTC	CASSYPGSGRNNEQFF
TRBV5-1	few	TRBD1	TRBJ1-4	TGCGCCAGCAGCCGGGACAGGCCTAATGAAAAACTGTTTTTT	CASSRDRPNEKLFF
TRBV18	-	TRBD2	TRBJ2-5	TGTGCCAGCTCACCATTGGGACTAGCGGGAGCATTGGGGGAGACCCAGTACTTC	CASSPLGLAGALGETQYF
TRBV11-2	-	-	TRBJ2-6	TGTGCCAGCAGCCACCCGGGACTCTCCTCTGGGGCCAACGTCCTGACTTTC	CASSHPGLSSGANVLTF
TRBV4-1	-	TRBD2	TRBJ2-7	TGCGCCAGCAGCCAAGGAGGCGGGAGGGCCCTCAGTTACGAGCAGTACTTC	CASSQGGGRALSYEQYF
TRBV30	-	TRBD1	TRBJ1-4	TGTGCCTGGAGTCAGACAGGGTTTGCGAACGAAAAACTGTTTTTT	CAWSQTGFANEKLFF
TRBV23-1	-	-	TRBJ1-1	TGCGCCAGCAGTCAATCGGGGAATAGTGAAGCTTTCTTT	CASSQSGNSEAFF
TRBV9	-	-	TRBJ2-3	TGTGCCAGCGGCCCCCTCGGGACCCCATATGATACGCAGTATTTT	CASGPLGTPYDTQYF
TRBV11-3	-	TRBD1	TRBJ2-7	TGTGCCAGCAGCTCCGGACAGGGGGTTTCCTACGAGCAGTACTTC	CASSSGQGVSYEQYF
TRBV30	-	-	TRBJ2-7	TGTGCCTGGAGTGCAGATAGAGGCTACGAGCAGTACTTC	CAWSADRGYEQYF
TRBV7-9	-	-	TRBJ2-7	TGTGCCAGCAGCTTAGGTCAAAACTACGAGCAGTACTTC	CASSLGQNYEQYF
TRBV18	-	-	TRBJ2-2	TGTGCCAGCTCACCCCTTCTGGTTCGGTCTCCCGGGGAGCTGTTTTTT	CASSPLLVRSPGELFF
TRBV2	-	TRBD1	TRBJ1-1	TGTGCCAGCAGCAATACAGGGGGTGGAACTGAAGCTTTCTTT	CASSNTGGGTEAFF
TRBV6-5	-	TRBD1	TRBJ1-4	TGTGCCAGCAGGCCCAGGGGGGGAGATGAAAAACTGTTTTTT	CASRPRGGDEKLFF
TRBV6-6	-	TRBD1	TRBJ2-2	TGTGCCAGCAATACAGGGGGGCACACCGGGGAGCTGTTTTTT	CASNTGGHTGELFF
TRBV7-3	-	-	TRBJ2-7	TGTGCCAGCAGCCCGGGGCCCGGCGAGCAGTACTTC	CASSPGPGEQYF
TRBV28	-	-	TRBJ2-7	TGTGCCAGCAGTTTAGGGACATACGAGCAGTACTTC	CASSLGTYEQYF
TRBV28	-	TRBD1	TRBJ2-1	TGTGCCAGCACCGAAGGGACGTTCGCGGACAGGGGGTTCTATGAGCAGTTCTTC	CASTEGTFADRGFYEQFF
TRBV28	-	-	TRBJ2-7	TGTGCCAGTTGTTCTTGGGGGGCGCCAAGCCCCGAGCAGTACTTC	CASCSWGAPSPEQYF
TRBV2	-	TRBD1	TRBJ2-7	TGTGCCAGCAGCGAAACAGGGGGCAGTCCCTACGAGCAGTACTTC	CASSETGGSPYEQYF
TRBV6-1	-	TRBD2	TRBJ2-5	TGTGCCAGCGGAGCGGGAGACCGAAGTAGGACCCAGTACTTC	CASGAGDRSRTQYF
TRBV11-1	once	-	TRBJ2-7	TGTGCCAGCAGCTTAGAAGTGATAGCCGAGCAGTACTTC	CASSLEVIAEQYF
TRBV7-3	-	-	TRBJ2-1	TGTGCCAGCAGCTTAGGGACTGGCTACAATGAGCAGTTCTTC	CASSLGTGYNEQFF
TRBV11-2	-	-	TRBJ1-2	TGTGCCAGCAGCTCAGAGCTCGGGGTTCACTATGGCTACACCTTC	CASSSELGVHYGYTF